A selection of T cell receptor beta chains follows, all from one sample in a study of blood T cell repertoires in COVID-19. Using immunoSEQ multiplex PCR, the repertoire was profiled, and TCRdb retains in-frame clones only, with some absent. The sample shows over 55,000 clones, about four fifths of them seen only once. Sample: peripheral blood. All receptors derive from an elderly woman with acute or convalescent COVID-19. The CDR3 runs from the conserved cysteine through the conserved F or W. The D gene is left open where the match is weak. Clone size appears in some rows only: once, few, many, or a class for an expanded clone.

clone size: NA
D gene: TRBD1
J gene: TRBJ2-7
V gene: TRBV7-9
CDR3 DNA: TGTGCCAGCAGCCGGGACAGTGTCTACGAGCAGTACTTC
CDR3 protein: CASSRDSVYEQYF

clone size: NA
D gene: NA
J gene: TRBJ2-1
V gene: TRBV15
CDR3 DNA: TGTGCCACCAGCAGGGCCGGGACACTTTACAATGAGCAGTTCTTC
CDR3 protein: CATSRAGTLYNEQFF

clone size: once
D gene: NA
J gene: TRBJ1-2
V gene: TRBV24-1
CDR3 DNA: TGTGCCACCAGTGATTGGAGGGCCAGGGATAACTATGGCTACACCTTC
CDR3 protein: CATSDWRARDNYGYTF

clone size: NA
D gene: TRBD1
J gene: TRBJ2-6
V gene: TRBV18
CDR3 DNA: TGTGCCAGCTCAAAAAGGGACAGGGTGACCTCTGGGGCCAACGTCCTGACTTTC
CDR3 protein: CASSKRDRVTSGANVLTF

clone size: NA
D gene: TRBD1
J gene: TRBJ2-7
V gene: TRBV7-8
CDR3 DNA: TGTGCCAGCAGCAGAGTCACAGGGGCCCCCTCCTACGAGCAGTACTTC
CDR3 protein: CASSRVTGAPSYEQYF

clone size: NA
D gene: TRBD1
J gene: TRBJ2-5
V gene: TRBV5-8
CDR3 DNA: TGTGCCAGCAGCTTCGGGACAGCCCAAGAGACCCAGTACTTC
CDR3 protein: CASSFGTAQETQYF

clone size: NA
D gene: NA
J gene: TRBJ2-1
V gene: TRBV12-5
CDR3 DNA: TGTGCTAGTGGTTTGGAAGGGACATCTTACAATGAGCAGTTCTTC
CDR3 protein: CASGLEGTSYNEQFF

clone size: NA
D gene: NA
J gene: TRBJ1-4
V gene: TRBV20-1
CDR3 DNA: TGCAGCTCGGAGGGTGGTGAAAAACTGTTTTTT
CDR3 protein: CSSEGGEKLFF

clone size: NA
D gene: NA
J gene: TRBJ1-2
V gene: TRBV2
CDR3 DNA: TGTGCCAGCAAGATGGTCAGGGTTGACTATGGCTACACCTTC
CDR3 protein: CASKMVRVDYGYTF

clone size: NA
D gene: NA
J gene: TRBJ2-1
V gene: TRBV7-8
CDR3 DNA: TGTGCCAGCAGCCTACAGCACAATGAGCAGTTCTTC
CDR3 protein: CASSLQHNEQFF